These T cell receptor beta chains were read from a single sample in a study of blood T cell repertoires in COVID-19. Clones were read by immunoSEQ multiplex PCR, and TCRdb kept only the in-frame ones, dropping some. The sample contains approximately 75,000 clones, 65% to 90% of which appear only once. The material sequenced was peripheral blood. The receptor source for this set is a woman in her forties or fifties with acute or convalescent COVID-19. The CDR3 runs from the conserved cysteine through the conserved F or W. Each record gives: J gene, D gene, clone size, V gene, CDR3 DNA, CDR3 protein. A D gene is named only where the DNA matches it firmly. Only part of the rows carry a size: once, few, many, or a class if the clone is expanded.

TRBJ1-1 - once TRBV6-5 TGTGCCAGCACCAAAACAAGCGGGGTGGGAACTGAAGCTTTCTTT CASTKTSGVGTEAFF
TRBJ2-7 - - TRBV25-1 TGTGCCAGCAGTGATATATCGCAGTACTTC CASSDISQYF
TRBJ1-2 - - TRBV5-6 TGTGCCAGCAGCAAACGGCAGGGAAGCAGCCGTAACTATGGCTACACCTTC CASSKRQGSSRNYGYTF
TRBJ1-2 - - TRBV12-3/TRBV12-4 TGTGCCAGCAGCAGACTCGTAACAAGAGGCTACACCTTC CASSRLVTRGYTF
TRBJ2-7 TRBD1 - TRBV11-2 TGTGCCAGCAGCTTAGTCAGGGGGCTCTACGAGCAGTACTTC CASSLVRGLYEQYF
TRBJ2-1 TRBD2 - TRBV2 TGTGCCAGCACTACGGGACTAGCGGCCAATGAGCAGTTCTTC CASTTGLAANEQFF
TRBJ2-3 - - TRBV12-3/TRBV12-4 TGTGCCAGCAGTTTCTCCCCTCCCAGGACGCAGTATTTT CASSFSPPRTQYF
TRBJ2-3 - - TRBV7-2 TGTGCCAGCAGCTTAGCGGGGACTAGCACAGATACGCAGTATTTT CASSLAGTSTDTQYF
TRBJ2-1 TRBD2 few TRBV24-1 TGTGCCACCAGTGCGGGAGGTTCTCTTAGCTCCTACAATGAGCAGTTCTTC CATSAGGSLSSYNEQFF
TRBJ2-1 TRBD2 - TRBV24-1 TGTGCCACCAGTGGGACTAGCGGGAACCTTTACAATGAGCAGTTCTTC CATSGTSGNLYNEQFF
TRBJ1-3 - - TRBV4-2 TGTGCCAGCAGCCCCAGACGTGAGACATCTGGAAACACCATATATTTT CASSPRRETSGNTIYF